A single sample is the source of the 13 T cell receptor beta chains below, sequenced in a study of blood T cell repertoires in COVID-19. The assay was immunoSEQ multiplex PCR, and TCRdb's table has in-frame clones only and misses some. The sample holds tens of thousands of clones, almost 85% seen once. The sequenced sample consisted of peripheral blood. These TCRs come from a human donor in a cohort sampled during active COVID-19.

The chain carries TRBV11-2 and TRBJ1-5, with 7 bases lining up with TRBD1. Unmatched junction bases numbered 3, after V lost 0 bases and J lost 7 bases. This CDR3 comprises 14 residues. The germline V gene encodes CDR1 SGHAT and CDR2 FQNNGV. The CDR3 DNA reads TGTGCCAGCAGCTTAGAAACAGGGGACCAGCCCCAGCATTTT. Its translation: CASSLETGDQPQHF. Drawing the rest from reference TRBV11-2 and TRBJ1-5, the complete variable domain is EAGVAQSPRYKIIEKRQSVAFWCNPISGHATLYWYQQILGQGPKLLIQFQNNGVVDDSQLPKDRFSAERLKGVDSTLKIQPAKLEDSAVYLCASSLETGDQPQHFGDGTRLSIL.

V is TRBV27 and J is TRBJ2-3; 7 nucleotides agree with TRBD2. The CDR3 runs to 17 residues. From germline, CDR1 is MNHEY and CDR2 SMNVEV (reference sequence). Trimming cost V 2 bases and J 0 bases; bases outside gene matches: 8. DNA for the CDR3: TGTGCCAGCAGTTTACCCCGGCGGGGACTAAGCACAGATACGCAGTATTTT. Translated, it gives CASSLPRRGLSTDTQYF.

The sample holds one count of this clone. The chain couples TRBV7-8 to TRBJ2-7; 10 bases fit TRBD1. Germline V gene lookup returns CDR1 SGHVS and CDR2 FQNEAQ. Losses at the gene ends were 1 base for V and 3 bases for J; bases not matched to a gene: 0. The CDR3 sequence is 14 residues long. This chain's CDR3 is CASSLGDRGYEQYF. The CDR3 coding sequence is TGTGCCAGCAGCTTAGGGGACAGGGGCTACGAGCAGTACTTC.

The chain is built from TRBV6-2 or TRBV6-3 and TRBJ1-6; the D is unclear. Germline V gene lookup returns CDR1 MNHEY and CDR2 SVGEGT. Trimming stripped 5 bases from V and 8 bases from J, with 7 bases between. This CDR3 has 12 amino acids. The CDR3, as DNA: TGTGCCAGCAGTCGGGGAGATTCACCCCTCCACTTT. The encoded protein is CASSRGDSPLHF.

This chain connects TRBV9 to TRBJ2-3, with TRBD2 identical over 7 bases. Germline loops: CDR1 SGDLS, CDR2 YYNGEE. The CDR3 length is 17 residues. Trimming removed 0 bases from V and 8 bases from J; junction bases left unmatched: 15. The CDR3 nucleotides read TGTGCCAGCAGCGTAGGGAATAGCGGGCGAGTGGGAGGTACGCAGTATTTT. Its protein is CASSVGNSGRVGGTQYF.

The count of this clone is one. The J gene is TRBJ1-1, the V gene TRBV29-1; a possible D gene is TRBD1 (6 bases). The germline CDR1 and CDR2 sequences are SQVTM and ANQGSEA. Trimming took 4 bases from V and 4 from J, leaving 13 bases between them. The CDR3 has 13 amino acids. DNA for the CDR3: TGCAGCGTTGTAGAGACAGGTTTCACTGAAGCTTTCTTT. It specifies CSVVETGFTEAFF.

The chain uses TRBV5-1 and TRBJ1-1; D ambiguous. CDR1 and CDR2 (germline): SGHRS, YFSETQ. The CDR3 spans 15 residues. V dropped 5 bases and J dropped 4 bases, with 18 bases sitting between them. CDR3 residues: CASRTGRPGGTEAFF. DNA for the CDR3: TGCGCCAGCAGAACGGGTAGGCCGGGAGGCACTGAAGCTTTCTTT.

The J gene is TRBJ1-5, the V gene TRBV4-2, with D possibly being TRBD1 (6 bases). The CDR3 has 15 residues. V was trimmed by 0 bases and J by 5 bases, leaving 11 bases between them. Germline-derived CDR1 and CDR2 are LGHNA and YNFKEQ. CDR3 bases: TGTGCCAGCAGCCAAGATGGGAGGGGGGATCAGCCCCAGCATTTT. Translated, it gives CASSQDGRGDQPQHF.

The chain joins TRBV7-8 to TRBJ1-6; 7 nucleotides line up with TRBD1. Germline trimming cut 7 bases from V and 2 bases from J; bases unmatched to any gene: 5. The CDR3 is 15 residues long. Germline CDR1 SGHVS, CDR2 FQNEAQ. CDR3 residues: CASNPGTAYNSPLHF. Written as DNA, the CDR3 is TGTGCCAGCAACCCAGGGACAGCCTATAATTCACCCCTCCACTTT.

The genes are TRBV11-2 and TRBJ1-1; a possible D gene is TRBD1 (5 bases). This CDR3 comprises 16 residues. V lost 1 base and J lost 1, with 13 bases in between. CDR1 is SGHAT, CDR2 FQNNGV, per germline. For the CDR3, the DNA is TGTGCCAGCAGCTTAGGCGACAGATTTGGGAACACTGAAGCTTTCTTT. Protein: CASSLGDRFGNTEAFF.

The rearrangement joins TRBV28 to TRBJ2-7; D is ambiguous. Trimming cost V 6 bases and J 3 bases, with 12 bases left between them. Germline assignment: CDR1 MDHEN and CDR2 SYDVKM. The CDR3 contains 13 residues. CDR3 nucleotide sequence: TGTGCCAGCAGCGATACAGTTATCTACGAGCAGTACTTC. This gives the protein CASSDTVIYEQYF.

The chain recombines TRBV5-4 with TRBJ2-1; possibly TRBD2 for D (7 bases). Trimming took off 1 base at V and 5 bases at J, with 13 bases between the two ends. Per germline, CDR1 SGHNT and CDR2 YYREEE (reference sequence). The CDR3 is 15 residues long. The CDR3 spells CASSLWWEGDNEQFF. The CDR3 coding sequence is TGTGCCAGCAGCTTGTGGTGGGAGGGGGACAATGAGCAGTTCTTC.

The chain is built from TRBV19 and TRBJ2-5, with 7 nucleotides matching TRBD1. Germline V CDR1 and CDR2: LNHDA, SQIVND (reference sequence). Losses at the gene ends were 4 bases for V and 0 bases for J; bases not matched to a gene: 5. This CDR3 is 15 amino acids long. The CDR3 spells CASSTGQAYQETQYF. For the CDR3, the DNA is TGTGCCAGTAGTACCGGACAGGCTTACCAAGAGACCCAGTACTTC.